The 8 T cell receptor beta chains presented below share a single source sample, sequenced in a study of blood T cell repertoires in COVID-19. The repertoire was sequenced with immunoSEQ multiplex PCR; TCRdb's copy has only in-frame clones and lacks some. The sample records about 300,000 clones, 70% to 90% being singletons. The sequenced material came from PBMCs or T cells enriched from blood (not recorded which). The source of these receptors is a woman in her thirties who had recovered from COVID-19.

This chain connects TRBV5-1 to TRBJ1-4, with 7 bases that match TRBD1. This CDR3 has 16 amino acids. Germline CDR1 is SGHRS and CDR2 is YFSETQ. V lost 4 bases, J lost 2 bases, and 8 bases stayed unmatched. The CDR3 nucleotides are TGCGCCAGCAGCACCGGGACAGCGACCACTAATGAAAAACTGTTTTTT. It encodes CASSTGTATTNEKLFF.

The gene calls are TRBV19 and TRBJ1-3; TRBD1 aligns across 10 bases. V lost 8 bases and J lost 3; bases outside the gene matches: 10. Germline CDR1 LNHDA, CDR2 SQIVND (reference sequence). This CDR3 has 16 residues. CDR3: CASVTRDRGGGNTIYF. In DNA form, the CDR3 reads TGTGCCAGTGTGACCCGGGACAGGGGTGGTGGAAACACCATATATTTT.

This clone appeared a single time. CDR3 sequence reads: CASSEVGFGDRWTQYF. The CDR3 DNA is TGTGCCAGCAGTGAAGTCGGCTTTGGGGACAGGTGGACCCAGTACTTC. The gene calls are TRBV6-1 and TRBJ2-5; TRBD1 matches at 8 bases. The CDR3 spans 16 residues. Germline CDR1 reads MNHNS; CDR2 reads SASEGT. V lost 1 base to trimming and J lost 7 bases; unmatched junction nucleotides: 11.

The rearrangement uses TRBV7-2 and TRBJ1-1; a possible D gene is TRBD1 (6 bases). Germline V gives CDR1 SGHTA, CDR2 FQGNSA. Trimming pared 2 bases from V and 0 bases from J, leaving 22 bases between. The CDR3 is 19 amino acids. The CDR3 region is CASSLWGGRLQAMNTEAFF. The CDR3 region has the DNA TGTGCCAGCAGCTTATGGGGGGGGCGTCTCCAAGCTATGAACACTGAAGCTTTCTTT.

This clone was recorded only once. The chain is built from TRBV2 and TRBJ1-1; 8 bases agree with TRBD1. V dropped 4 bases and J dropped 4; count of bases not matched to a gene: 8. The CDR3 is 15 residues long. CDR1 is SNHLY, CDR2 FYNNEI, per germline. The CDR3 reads CASSGQGAQSTEAFF. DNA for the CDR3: TGTGCCAGCAGTGGTCAGGGGGCGCAATCCACTGAAGCTTTCTTT.

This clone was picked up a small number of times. The CDR3 DNA reads TGTGCCAGCAGCTTAACGGACTACTCCTACAATGAGCAGTTCTTC. Protein: CASSLTDYSYNEQFF. The V call is TRBV11-2, the J call TRBJ2-1, with D tentatively TRBD2 (6 bases). CDR3 size: 15 residues. Germline V gives CDR1 SGHAT, CDR2 FQNNGV. Trimming left V 2 bases short and J 0 bases short, with 8 bases between.

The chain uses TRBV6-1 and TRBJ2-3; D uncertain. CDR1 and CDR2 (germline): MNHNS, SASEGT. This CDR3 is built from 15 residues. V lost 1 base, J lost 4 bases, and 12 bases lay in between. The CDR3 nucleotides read TGTGCCAGCAGTGAAGGGTCTTTAGTGGCAGATACGCAGTATTTT. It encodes CASSEGSLVADTQYF.

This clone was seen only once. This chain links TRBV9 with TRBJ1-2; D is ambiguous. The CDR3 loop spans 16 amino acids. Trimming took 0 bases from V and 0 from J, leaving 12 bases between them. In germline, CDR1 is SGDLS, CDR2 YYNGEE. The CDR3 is CASSVGGEPANYGYTF. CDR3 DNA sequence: TGTGCCAGCAGCGTAGGCGGAGAACCGGCTAACTATGGCTACACCTTC.